These T cell receptor beta chains were read from a single sample in a study of blood T cell repertoires in COVID-19. Sequencing used immunoSEQ multiplex PCR; TCRdb keeps in-frame clones, though not all of them. The sample consists of over 450,000 clones, roughly nine tenths of them appearing once. Sequencing was done on a sample of peripheral blood. The receptor set was obtained from a man aged 18-30 years with COVID-19, enrolled during active disease. The CDR3 runs from the conserved cysteine through the conserved F or W. D genes are given only for firm matches. A row's size may be missing; if present it is once, few, many or a size class.

length	D	V	size	J	DNA	CDR3
19	TRBD2	TRBV5-1	NA	TRBJ2-2	TGCGCCAGCAGCTACACTAGCGGGGGGAAAATTGCGAACACCGGGGAGCTGTTTTTT	CASSYTSGGKIANTGELFF
13	NA	TRBV5-1	NA	TRBJ2-5	TGCGCCAGCAGCTTGCAGTACCAAGAGACCCAGTACTTC	CASSLQYQETQYF
15	TRBD1	TRBV18	NA	TRBJ2-7	TGTGCCAGCTCACCAATAAGGGACAGAGCCTACGAGCAGTACTTC	CASSPIRDRAYEQYF
12	NA	TRBV5-8	NA	TRBJ1-2	TGTGCCAGCAGCCCGGGGAACTATGGCTACACCTTC	CASSPGNYGYTF
13	NA	TRBV24-1	once	TRBJ2-1	TGTGCCACCAGTGACCTCGACAGCAATGAGCAGTTCTTC	CATSDLDSNEQFF
14	NA	TRBV6-5	NA	TRBJ2-2	TGTGCCAGCAGTTACCGCGGCTTGGGCGGGGAGCTGTTTTTT	CASSYRGLGGELFF
17	NA	TRBV4-1	NA	TRBJ2-7	TGCGCCAGCAGCCAAAATCCCGGACTTCCTGAGGTCTACGAGCAGTACTTC	CASSQNPGLPEVYEQYF
14	NA	TRBV15	NA	TRBJ2-7	TGTGCCACCAGCTCCCCGGGAAAACCCTACGAGCAGTACTTC	CATSSPGKPYEQYF
13	TRBD1	TRBV3-1/TRBV3-2	NA	TRBJ1-2	TGTGCCAGCAGCCAAGCACAGGGGGATGGCTACACCTTC	CASSQAQGDGYTF
15	NA	TRBV11-1	NA	TRBJ2-2	TGTGCCAGCCGAAACCGGGACAAAAGCACCGGGGAGCTGTTTTTT	CASRNRDKSTGELFF
16	TRBD2	TRBV5-4	NA	TRBJ2-3	TGTGCCAGCAGCGGCCAGCGGGGGGTTGGCACAGATACGCAGTATTTT	CASSGQRGVGTDTQYF
18	NA	TRBV18	NA	TRBJ2-3	TGTGCCAGCTCACCCACCTATCGGGCGGTAGGACTCACAGATACGCAGTATTTT	CASSPTYRAVGLTDTQYF
12	NA	TRBV3-1/TRBV3-2	few	TRBJ1-2	TGTGCCAGCAGCCTCACAGGGTCCGGCTACACCTTC	CASSLTGSGYTF
17	TRBD2	TRBV7-6	many	TRBJ2-3	TGTGCCAGCAGCCCACTAGCGGGGGGTATCTCGACAGATACGCAGTATTTT	CASSPLAGGISTDTQYF
12	NA	TRBV28	NA	TRBJ2-7	TGTGCCAGCAGGGGGGGTAGTCAGGAGCAGTACTTC	CASRGGSQEQYF
15	TRBD1	TRBV7-3	NA	TRBJ2-2	TGTGCCAGCAGCACGGGACAGGGGGCGGCCGGGGAGCTGTTTTTT	CASSTGQGAAGELFF
17	NA	TRBV18	NA	TRBJ2-7	TGTGCCAGCTCACCACGAATGGCGGGACAGAGAGTCTACGAGCAGTACTTC	CASSPRMAGQRVYEQYF
16	NA	TRBV4-1	few	TRBJ1-2	TGCGCCAGCAGCCAAGCCCCGACTACCACAGACTATGGCTACACCTTC	CASSQAPTTTDYGYTF
14	NA	TRBV13	NA	TRBJ1-1	TGTGCCAGCAGCTTGGGGGGACCGCACACTGAAGCTTTCTTT	CASSLGGPHTEAFF
14	TRBD1	TRBV6-6	NA	TRBJ2-3	TGTGCCAGCAGACCCCCTCTGGACAGGGGGGCGCAGTATTTT	CASRPPLDRGAQYF
15	NA	TRBV11-2	NA	TRBJ1-1	TGTGCCAGCAGCTCCCCACGGGGGAAGAACACTGAAGCTTTCTTT	CASSSPRGKNTEAFF
16	TRBD2	TRBV27	NA	TRBJ2-1	TGTGCCAGCAGTCCCCGGACTAGCGGGGGGTGGGGTGAGCAGTTCTTC	CASSPRTSGGWGEQFF
16	NA	TRBV5-1	NA	TRBJ1-1	TGCGCCAGCAGCGTACAGGGAGCTGGAATGTATGGTGAAGCTTTCTTT	CASSVQGAGMYGEAFF
13	NA	TRBV5-8	NA	TRBJ2-7	TGTGCCAGCAGCTTAGGGAGAGAGTACGAGCAGTACTTC	CASSLGREYEQYF
12	NA	TRBV7-9	NA	TRBJ2-7	TGTGCCAGCAGCCCGACAGGACCCGAGCAGTACTTC	CASSPTGPEQYF
15	TRBD2	TRBV7-6	NA	TRBJ2-7	TGTGCCAGCAGCCTTGGGGCGGGAGCAACCTACGAGCAGTACTTC	CASSLGAGATYEQYF
12	NA	TRBV30	NA	TRBJ2-7	TGTGCCTGGAACGGGAAACGTGTCGAGCAGTACTTC	CAWNGKRVEQYF
14	NA	TRBV24-1	NA	TRBJ1-5	TGTGCCACCAGTGATTCTGGACAAAATCAGCCCCAGCATTTT	CATSDSGQNQPQHF